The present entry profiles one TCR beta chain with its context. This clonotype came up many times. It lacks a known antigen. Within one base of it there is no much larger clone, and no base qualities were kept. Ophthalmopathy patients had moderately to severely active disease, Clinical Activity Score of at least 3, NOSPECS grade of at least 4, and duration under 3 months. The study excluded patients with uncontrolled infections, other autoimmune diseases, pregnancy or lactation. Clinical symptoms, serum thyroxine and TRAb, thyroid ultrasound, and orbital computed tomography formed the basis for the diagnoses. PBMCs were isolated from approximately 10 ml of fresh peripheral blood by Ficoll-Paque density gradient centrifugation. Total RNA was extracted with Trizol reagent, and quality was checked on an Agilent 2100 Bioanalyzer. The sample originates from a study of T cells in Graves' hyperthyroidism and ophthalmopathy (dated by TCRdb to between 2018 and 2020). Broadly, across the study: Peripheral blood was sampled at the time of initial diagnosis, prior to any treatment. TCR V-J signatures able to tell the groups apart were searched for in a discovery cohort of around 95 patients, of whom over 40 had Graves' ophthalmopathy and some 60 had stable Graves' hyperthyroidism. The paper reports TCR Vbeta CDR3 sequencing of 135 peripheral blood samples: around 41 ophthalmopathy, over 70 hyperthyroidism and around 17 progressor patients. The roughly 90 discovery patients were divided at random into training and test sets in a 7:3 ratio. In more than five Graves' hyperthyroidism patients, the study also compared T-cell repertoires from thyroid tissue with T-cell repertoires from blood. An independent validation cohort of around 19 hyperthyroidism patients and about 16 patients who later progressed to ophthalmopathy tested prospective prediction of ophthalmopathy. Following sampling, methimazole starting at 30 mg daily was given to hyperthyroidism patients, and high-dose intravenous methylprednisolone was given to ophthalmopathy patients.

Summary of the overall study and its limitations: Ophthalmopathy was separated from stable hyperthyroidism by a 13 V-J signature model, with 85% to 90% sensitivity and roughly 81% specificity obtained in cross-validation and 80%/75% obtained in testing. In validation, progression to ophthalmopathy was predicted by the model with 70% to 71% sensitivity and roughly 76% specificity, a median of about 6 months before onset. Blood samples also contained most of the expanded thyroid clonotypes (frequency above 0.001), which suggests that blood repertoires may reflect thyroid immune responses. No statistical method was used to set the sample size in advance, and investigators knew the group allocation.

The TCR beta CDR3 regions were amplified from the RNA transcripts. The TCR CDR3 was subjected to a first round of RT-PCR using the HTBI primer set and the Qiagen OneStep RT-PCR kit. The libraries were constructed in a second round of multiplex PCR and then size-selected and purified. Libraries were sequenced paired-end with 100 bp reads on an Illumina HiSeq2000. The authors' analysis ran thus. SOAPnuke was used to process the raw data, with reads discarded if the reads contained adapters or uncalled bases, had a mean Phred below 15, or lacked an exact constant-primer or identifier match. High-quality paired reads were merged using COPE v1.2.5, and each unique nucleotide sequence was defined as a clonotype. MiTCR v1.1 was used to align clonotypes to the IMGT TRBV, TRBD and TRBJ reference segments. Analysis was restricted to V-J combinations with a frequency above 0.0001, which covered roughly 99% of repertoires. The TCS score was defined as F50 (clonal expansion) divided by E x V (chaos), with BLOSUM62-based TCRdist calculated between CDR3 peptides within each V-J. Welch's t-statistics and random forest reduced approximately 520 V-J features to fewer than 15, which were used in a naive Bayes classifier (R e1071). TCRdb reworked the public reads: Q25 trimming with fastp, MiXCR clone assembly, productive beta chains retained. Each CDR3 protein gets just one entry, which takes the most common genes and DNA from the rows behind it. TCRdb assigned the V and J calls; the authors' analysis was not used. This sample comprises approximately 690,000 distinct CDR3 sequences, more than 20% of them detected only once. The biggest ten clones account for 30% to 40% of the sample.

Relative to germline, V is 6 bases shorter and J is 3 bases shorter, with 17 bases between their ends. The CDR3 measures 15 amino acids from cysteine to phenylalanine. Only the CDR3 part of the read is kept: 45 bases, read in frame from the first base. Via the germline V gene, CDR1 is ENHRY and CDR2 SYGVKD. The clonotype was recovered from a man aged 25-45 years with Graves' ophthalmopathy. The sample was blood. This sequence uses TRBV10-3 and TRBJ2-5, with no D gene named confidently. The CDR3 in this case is CAISARAVKEETQYF. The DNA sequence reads TGTGCCATCAGCGCACGGGCGGTTAAAGAAGAGACCCAGTACTTC.